The clone carrying this TCR beta chain occurred once. Terminally differentiated effector memory CD45RA+ cells were excluded by CCR7 positive selection of CD45RO-negative cells. Per germline, CDR1 GTSNPN and CDR2 SVGIG (reference sequence). Trimming cost V 5 bases and J 9 bases, with 16 bases left between them. The length of the CDR3 is 12 residues. The data were produced by immunoSEQ multiplex PCR, yet TCRdb's version contains in-frame clones alone and is incomplete. The sample lists about 2,100,000 clones, roughly 91% occurring once. This specimen belongs to a study of shared clonotypes between healthy human individuals. Study as a whole: Three CD4 naive, three CD4 memory, two CD8 naive and one CD8 memory plate were used per donor.

The sequenced material came from naive CD8+ T cells from PBMCs. This receptor was obtained from a man between 18 and 35 years old in good health. Some clones in this sample may be carry-over from other donors' samples. This rearrangement joins TRBV30 to TRBJ1-1, with D uncertain. The CDR3 DNA follows: TGTGCCTGGGATCTCGAATTCACGCAAGCTTTCTTT. Its translation is CAWDLEFTQAFF. The full variable domain, completed using reference TRBV30 and TRBJ1-1, is SQTIHQWPATLVQPVGSPLSLECTVEGTSNPNLYWYRQAAGRGLQLLFYSVGIGQISSEVPQNLSASRPQDRQFILSSKKLLLSDSGFYLCAWDLEFTQAFFGQGTRLTVV.